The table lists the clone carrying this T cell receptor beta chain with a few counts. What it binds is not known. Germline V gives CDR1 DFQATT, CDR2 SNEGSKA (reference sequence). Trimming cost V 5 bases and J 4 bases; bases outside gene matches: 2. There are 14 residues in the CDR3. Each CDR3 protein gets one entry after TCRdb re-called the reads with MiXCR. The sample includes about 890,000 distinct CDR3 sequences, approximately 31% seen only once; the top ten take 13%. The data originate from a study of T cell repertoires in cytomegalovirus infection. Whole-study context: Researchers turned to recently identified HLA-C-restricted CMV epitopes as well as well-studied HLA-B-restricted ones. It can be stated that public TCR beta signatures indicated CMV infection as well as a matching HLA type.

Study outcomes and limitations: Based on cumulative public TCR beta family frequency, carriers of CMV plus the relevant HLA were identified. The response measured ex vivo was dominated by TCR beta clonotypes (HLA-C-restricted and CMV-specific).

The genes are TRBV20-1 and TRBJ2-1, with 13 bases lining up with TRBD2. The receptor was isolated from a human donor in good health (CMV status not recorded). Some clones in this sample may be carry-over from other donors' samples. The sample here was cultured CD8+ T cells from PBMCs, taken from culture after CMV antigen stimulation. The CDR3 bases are TGCAGTGCTTGGACTAGCGGGGGTTACAATGAGCAGTTCTTC. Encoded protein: CSAWTSGGYNEQFF.